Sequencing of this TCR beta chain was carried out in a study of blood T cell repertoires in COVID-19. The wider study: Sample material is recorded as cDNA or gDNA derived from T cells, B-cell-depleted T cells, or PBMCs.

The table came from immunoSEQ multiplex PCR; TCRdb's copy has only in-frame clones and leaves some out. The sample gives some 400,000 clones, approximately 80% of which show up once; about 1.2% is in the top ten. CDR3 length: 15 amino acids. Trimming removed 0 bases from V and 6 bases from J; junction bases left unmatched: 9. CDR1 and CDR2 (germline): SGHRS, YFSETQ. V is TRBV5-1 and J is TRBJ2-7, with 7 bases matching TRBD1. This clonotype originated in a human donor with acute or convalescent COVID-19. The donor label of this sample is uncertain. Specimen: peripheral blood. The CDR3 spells CASSLADRTSAEQYF. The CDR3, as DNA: TGCGCCAGCAGCTTGGCGGACAGGACGTCAGCCGAGCAGTACTTC.